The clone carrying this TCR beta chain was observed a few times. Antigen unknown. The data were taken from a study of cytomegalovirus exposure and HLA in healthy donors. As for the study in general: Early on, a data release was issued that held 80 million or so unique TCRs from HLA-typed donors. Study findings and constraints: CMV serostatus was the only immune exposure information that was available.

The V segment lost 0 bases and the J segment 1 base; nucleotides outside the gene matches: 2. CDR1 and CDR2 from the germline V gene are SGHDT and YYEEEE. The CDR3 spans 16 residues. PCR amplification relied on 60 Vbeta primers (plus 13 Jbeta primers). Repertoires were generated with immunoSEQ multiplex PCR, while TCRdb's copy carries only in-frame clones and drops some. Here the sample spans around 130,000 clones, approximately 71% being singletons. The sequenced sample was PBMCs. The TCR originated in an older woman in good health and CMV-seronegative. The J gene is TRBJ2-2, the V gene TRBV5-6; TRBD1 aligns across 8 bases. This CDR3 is CASSLEQGVNTGELFF. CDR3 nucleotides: TGTGCCAGCAGCTTGGAACAGGGGGTGAACACCGGGGAGCTGTTTTTT.